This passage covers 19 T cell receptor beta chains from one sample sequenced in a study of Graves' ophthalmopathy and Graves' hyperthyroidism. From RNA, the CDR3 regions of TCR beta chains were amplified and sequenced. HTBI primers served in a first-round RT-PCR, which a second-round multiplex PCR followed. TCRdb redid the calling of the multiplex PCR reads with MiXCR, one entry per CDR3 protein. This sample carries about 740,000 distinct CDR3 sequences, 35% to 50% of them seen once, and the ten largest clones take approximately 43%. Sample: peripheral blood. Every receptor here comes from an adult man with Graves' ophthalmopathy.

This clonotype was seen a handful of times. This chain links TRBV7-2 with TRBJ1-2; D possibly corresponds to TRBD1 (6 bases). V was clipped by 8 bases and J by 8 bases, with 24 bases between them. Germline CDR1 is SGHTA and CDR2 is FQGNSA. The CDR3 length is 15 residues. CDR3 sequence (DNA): TGTGCCAGCTTCCGGGACGGGACATCGTCTAAGGGCTACACCTTC. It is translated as CASFRDGTSSKGYTF.

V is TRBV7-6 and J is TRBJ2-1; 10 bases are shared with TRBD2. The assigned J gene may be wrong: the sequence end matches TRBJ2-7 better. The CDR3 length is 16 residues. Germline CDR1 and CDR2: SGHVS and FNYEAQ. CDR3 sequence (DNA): TGTGCCAGCAGCTTAAGGGCTAGCGGGAGATACAATGAGCAGTACTTC. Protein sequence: CASSLRASGRYNEQYF.

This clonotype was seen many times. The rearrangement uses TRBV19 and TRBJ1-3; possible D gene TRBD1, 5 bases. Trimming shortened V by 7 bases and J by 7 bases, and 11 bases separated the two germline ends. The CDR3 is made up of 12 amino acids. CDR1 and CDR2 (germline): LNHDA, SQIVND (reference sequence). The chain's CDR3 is CASTRTRNTIYF. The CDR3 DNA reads TGTGCCAGTACGAGGACAAGGAACACCATATATTTT.

CDR3 sequence (DNA): TGTGCCAGCATGGAGGGAGGGTACACCGGGGAGCTGTTTTTT. Its protein is CASMEGGYTGELFF. The V call is TRBV25-1, the J call TRBJ2-2; 7 bases agree with TRBD2. Germline CDR1 is MGHDK and CDR2 is SYGVNS. The CDR3 runs 14 residues. V was clipped by 7 bases and J by 3 bases; unmatched bases: 5.

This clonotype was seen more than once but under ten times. CDR3 DNA: TGTGCCAGCAGTTTTGACAGGGGTCTGAACACTGAAGCTTTCTTT. This encodes CASSFDRGLNTEAFF. The V call is TRBV11-1, the J call TRBJ1-1; 8 bases agree with TRBD1. This CDR3 region has 15 residues. Per the germline V gene, CDR1 is SGHAT and CDR2 is FQDESV (reference sequence). The V and J ends lost 6 bases and 0 bases, in that order; junction bases with no gene match: 6.

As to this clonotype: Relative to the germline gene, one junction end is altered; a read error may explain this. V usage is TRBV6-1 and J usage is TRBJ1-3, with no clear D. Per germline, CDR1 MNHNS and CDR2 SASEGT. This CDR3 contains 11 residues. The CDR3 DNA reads TGTGCCAGCAGTGCCCAACCCACCACATATTTT. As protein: CASSAQPTTYF.

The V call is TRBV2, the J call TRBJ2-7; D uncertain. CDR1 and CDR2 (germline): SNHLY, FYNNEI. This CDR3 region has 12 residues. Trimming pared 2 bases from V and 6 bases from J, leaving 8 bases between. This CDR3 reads CASSERQSEQYF. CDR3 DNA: TGTGCCAGCAGTGAACGGCAGAGCGAGCAGTACTTC.

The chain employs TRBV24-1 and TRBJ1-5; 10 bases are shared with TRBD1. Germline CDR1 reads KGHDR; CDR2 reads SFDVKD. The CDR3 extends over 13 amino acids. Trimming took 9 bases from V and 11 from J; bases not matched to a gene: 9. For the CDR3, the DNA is TGTGCCACCGGACAGGGGGTCCTCGAGACCCAGCATTTT. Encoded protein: CATGQGVLETQHF.

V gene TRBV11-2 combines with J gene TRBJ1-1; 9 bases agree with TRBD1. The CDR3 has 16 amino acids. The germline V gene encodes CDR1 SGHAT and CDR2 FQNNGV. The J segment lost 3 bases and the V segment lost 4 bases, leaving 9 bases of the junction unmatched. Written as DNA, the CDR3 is TGTGCCAGCAGCTCCTCCGGGACAGGGATGTACACTGAAGCTTTCTTT. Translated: CASSSSGTGMYTEAFF.

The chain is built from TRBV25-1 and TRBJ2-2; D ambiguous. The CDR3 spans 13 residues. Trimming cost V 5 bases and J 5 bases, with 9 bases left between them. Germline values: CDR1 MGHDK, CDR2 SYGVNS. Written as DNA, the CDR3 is TGTGCCAGCAGTTCGAATGGGACCGGGGAGCTGTTTTTT. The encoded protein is CASSSNGTGELFF.

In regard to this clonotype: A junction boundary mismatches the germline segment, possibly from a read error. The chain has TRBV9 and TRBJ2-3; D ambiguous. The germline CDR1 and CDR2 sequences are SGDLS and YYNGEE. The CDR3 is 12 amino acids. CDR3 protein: CASSASRDTQYF. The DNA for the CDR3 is TGTGCCAGCAGCGCAAGCAGAGATACGCAGTATTTT.

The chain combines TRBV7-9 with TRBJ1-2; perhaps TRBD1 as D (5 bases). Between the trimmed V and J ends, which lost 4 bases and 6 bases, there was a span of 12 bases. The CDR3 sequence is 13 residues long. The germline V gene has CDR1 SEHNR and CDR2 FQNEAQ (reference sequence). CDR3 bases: TGTGCCAGCAGCTCTACGACAGTAAATGGCTACACCTTC. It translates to CASSSTTVNGYTF.

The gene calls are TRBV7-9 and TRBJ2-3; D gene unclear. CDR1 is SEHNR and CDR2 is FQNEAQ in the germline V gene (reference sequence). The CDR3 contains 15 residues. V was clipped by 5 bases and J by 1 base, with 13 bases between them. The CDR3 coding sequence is TGTGCCAGCAGCCGTAATCGGTGGGGCACAGATACGCAGTATTTT. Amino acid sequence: CASSRNRWGTDTQYF.

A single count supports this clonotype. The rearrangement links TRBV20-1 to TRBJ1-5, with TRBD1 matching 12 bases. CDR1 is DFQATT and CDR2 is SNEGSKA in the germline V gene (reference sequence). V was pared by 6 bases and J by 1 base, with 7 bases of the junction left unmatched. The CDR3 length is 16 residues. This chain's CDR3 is CSAMGQGAFSNQPQHF. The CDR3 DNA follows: TGCAGTGCGATGGGACAGGGGGCTTTCAGCAATCAGCCCCAGCATTTT.

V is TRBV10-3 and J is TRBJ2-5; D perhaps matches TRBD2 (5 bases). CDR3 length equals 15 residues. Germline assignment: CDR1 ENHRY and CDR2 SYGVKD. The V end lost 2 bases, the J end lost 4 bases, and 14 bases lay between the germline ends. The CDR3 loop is CAISEDRSRGETQYF. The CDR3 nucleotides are TGTGCCATCAGTGAGGATCGGAGCCGGGGAGAGACCCAGTACTTC.

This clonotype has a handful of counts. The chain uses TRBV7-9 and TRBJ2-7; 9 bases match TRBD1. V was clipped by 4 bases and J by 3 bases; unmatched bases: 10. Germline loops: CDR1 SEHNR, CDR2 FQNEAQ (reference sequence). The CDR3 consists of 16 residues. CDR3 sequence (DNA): TGTGCCAGCAGCTCCTATACCGGGACAGGGAACTACGAGCAGTACTTC. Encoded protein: CASSSYTGTGNYEQYF.

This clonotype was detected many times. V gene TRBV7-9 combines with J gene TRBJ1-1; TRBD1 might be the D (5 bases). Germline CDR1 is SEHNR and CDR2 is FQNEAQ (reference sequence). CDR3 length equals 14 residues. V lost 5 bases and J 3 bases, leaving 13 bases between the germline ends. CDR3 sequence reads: CASSPMTAHTEAFF. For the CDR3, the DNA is TGTGCCAGCAGCCCCATGACAGCGCACACTGAAGCTTTCTTT.

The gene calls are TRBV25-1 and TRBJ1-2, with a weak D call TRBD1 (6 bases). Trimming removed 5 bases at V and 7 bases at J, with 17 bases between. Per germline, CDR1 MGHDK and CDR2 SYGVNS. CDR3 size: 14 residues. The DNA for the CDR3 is TGTGCCAGCAGTTTATCATGGGGGCCGGGTGGCTACACCTTC. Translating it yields CASSLSWGPGGYTF.

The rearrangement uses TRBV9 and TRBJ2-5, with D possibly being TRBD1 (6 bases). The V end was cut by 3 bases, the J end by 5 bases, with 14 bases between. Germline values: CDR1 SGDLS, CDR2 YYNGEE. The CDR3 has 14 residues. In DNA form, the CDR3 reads TGTGCCAGCAGCGGGGACATGTATGGGGAGACCCAGTACTTC. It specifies CASSGDMYGETQYF.